This note documents a single T cell receptor beta chain sequence. Its antigen is not known. One end of the junction does not line up with germline, which may come from a read error. This entry comes from a study of blood T cells in healthy people across ages. Together with a sample-barcoded 5' primer, a J-beta primer mix was included in a second PCR lasting about 7 to 12 cycles. Each sample yielded at least 3 million CDR3-containing paired-end reads. Each CDR3 protein gets one entry after TCRdb re-called the 5' RACE reads with MiXCR. This repertoire shows some 1.4 million distinct CDR3 sequences, 42% found once; its top ten account for less than 8%. Study-wide results and caveats: With donor CMV status unknown, expanded clonotype changes were possibly confounded.

Per individual sample, total RNA of at least 5.5 micrograms was extracted. This CDR3 region has 15 residues. Germline V gene sequence: CDR1 LGHDT, CDR2 YNNKEL (reference sequence). Sequencing was carried out using blood. V usage is TRBV3-1 and J usage is TRBJ2-6, with D possibly TRBD2 on 6 matching bases. The TCR comes from a woman younger than 35 in good health. The CDR3 spells CASSQAGTGDNVLTF. The CDR3, as DNA: TGTGCCAGCAGCCAAGCAGGGACTGGGGACAACGTCCTGACTTTC. Full variable domain (missing parts from reference TRBV3-1 and TRBJ2-6): DTAVSQTPKYLVTQMGNDKSIKCEQNLGHDTMYWYKQDSKKFLKIMFSYNNKELIINETVPNRFSPKSPDKAHLNLHINSLELGDSAVYFCASSQAGTGDNVLTFGAGSRLTVL.